Sequencing of this TCR beta chain was carried out in a study of cytomegalovirus exposure and HLA in healthy donors. General study points: Follow-up analysis later connected one missense variant in DCLRE1C with trimming of TCR beta V- and J-genes. Analysis performed later showed TCR beta chains linked to HLA being more clonally expanded than equally common others. By HLA locus, TCR association rates varied in a later analysis, with DRB1 showing the most and HLA-C the fewest.

Germline V gene sequence: CDR1 MNHNS, CDR2 SASEGT. The CDR3 covers 14 residues. The V segment lost 6 bases and the J segment 3 bases; nucleotides outside the gene matches: 3. Comment on this clone: Antigen specificity is unknown.

Primers included in the PCR were 60 Vbeta and 13 Jbeta primers. The repertoire was sequenced with immunoSEQ multiplex PCR; TCRdb's copy has only in-frame clones and lacks some. The table includes approximately 180,000 clones, 60% to 80% detected once. Sequencing used PBMCs. V is TRBV6-1 and J is TRBJ1-5; TRBD1 matches 9 bases. The TCR sequence derives from a woman aged 50 to 65 in good health and CMV-seropositive. CDR3 sequence: CASSRDRANQPQHF. DNA for the CDR3: TGTGCCAGCAGCCGGGACAGGGCCAATCAGCCCCAGCATTTT.